This entry is about one TCR beta chain. The sample holds many counts of this clonotype. Its antigen is unknown. No base-level quality is on record; no much larger clone is a single base apart. Stable Graves' hyperthyroidism was defined as the absence of progression to ophthalmopathy over 18 months of follow-up. Hyperthyroidism patients were aged 18 to 65 years and newly diagnosed, with disease duration of less than 2 months. Patients with uncontrolled infections, other autoimmune diseases, pregnancy or lactation were excluded. Diagnoses relied on clinical symptoms, serum thyroxine and TRAb, thyroid ultrasound and orbital computed tomography. PBMCs were separated from roughly 9.6 ml of fresh peripheral blood using Ficoll-Paque density gradient centrifugation. Trizol reagent was used to extract total RNA, and RNA quality was then checked on an Agilent 2100 Bioanalyzer. This sample was included in a study of T cells in Graves' hyperthyroidism and ophthalmopathy (dated by TCRdb to the late 2010s). About the investigation overall: Peripheral blood samples were taken at initial diagnosis, before any treatment was given. TCR V-J signatures able to tell the groups apart were searched for in a discovery cohort of about a hundred patients, of whom roughly 42 had Graves' ophthalmopathy and roughly 58 had stable Graves' hyperthyroidism. Prospective prediction of ophthalmopathy was tested in an independent validation cohort of fewer than 20 hyperthyroidism patients and 15 to 17 patients who later progressed to ophthalmopathy. For training and testing, the 110 or so patients in the discovery cohort were randomly divided in a 7:3 ratio. In addition, the study compared T-cell repertoires in thyroid tissue and in blood from roughly six Graves' hyperthyroidism patients. Once sampling was done, hyperthyroidism patients were given methimazole at a starting dose of 30 mg daily, whereas ophthalmopathy patients were given high-dose intravenous methylprednisolone. TCR Vbeta CDR3 sequencing of fewer than 150 peripheral blood samples (43 ophthalmopathy, approximately 80 hyperthyroidism and some 17 progressor patients) is reported in the paper. Overall results and qualifications from the work: Sample size was not statistically predetermined, and blinding of investigators to group allocation was not performed. Most expanded thyroid clonotypes (frequency above 0.001) were also detected in blood, a finding suggesting that blood repertoires may reflect thyroid immune responses. In cross-validation, a model built on a 13 V-J signature told ophthalmopathy apart from stable hyperthyroidism with about 90% sensitivity and roughly 81% specificity, and in testing the same model reached 80%/75%. In validation, progression to ophthalmopathy was predicted by the model with 70.59% sensitivity and about 72% specificity, a median of about 6.8 months before onset.

CDR1 and CDR2, per the germline V gene, are SNHLY and FYNNEI. V is cut by 4 bases and J by 4 bases, and the space between the germline ends is 4 bases. CDR3 length: 11 amino acids, cysteine to phenylalanine. Here the CDR3 DNA is all that survives: 33 bases in frame from base 1. TCR beta CDR3 regions were amplified from RNA transcripts. The first round of RT-PCR for the TCR CDR3 was performed with the HTBI primer set and the Qiagen OneStep RT-PCR kit. Libraries were constructed in a second round of multiplex PCR, after which size selection and purification were performed. Paired-end sequencing of the libraries was performed with 100 bp reads on an Illumina HiSeq2000. The authors' analysis ran thus. SOAPnuke was used to process the raw data, throwing out any read that contained adapters or uncalled bases, had a mean Phred below 15, or lacked an exact constant-primer or identifier match. COPE v1.2.5 was used to merge the high-quality paired reads, and each unique nucleotide sequence was defined as a clonotype. MiTCR v1.1 was used to align clonotypes to the IMGT TRBV, TRBD and TRBJ reference segments. Only V-J combinations with frequency above 0.0001, covering about 99% of repertoires, were analysed. The TCS score was defined as the ratio of F50 (clonal expansion) to E x V (chaos), calculated using BLOSUM62-based TCRdist between CDR3 peptides within each V-J. Welch's t-statistics and random forest reduced 450 to 600 V-J features to around 14, which were used in a naive Bayes classifier (R e1071). TCRdb reran the public reads through fastp at Q25 and MiXCR, keeping productive beta chains. Rows matching on CDR3 protein sequence are summarized as one entry with the most common DNA and genes. Clone size and V and J calls follow TCRdb, not the original study. The sample table lists 300,000 to 400,000 distinct CDR3 sequences, roughly 14% of them with a count of one. In total, the top ten clones hold around 23% of the sample.

The chain is assembled from TRBV2 and TRBJ2-5; the D gene is not confidently resolved. The sample comprised blood. This receptor was identified in a woman aged 30 to 39 with Graves' hyperthyroidism. The DNA sequence reads TGTGCCAGCAGTGTAGGAGAGACCCAGTACTTC. This codes for CASSVGETQYF.